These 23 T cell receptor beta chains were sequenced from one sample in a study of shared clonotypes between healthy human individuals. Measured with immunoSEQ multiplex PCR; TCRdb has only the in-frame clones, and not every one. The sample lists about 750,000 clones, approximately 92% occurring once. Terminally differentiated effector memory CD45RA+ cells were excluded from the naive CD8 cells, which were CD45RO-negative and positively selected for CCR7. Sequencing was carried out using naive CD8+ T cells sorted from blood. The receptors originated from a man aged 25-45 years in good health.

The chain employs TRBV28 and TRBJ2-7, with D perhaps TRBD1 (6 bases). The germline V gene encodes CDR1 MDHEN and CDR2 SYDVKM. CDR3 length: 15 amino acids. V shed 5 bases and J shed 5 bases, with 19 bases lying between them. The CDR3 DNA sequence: TGTGCCAGCAGTCAGACCAGGGGCCCTCCCAACGAGCAGTACTTC. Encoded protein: CASSQTRGPPNEQYF.

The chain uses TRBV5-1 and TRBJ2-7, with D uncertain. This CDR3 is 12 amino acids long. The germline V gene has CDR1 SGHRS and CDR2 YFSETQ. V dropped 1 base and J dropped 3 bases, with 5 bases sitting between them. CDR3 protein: CASSLQHYEQYF. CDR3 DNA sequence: TGCGCCAGCAGCTTGCAGCACTACGAGCAGTACTTC.

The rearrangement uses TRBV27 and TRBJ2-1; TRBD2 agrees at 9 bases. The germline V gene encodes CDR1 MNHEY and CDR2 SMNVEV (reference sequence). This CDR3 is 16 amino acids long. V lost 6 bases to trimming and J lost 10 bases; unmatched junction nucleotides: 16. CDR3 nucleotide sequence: TGTGCCAGCAGCCATGGAGCGGGAGGAGCCCCGGGGGAGCAGTTCTTC. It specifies CASSHGAGGAPGEQFF.

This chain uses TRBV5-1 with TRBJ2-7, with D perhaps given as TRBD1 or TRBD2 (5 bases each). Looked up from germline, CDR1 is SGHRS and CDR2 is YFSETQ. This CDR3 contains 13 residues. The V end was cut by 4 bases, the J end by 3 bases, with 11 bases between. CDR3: CASSTGTNYEQYF. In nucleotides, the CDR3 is TGCGCCAGCAGCACCGGGACCAACTACGAGCAGTACTTC. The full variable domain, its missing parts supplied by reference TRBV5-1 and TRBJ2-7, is KAGVTQTPRYLIKTRGQQVTLSCSPISGHRSVSWYQQTPGQGLQFLFEYFSETQRNKGNFPGRFSGRQFSNSRSEMNVSTLELGDSALYLCASSTGTNYEQYFGPGTRLTVT.

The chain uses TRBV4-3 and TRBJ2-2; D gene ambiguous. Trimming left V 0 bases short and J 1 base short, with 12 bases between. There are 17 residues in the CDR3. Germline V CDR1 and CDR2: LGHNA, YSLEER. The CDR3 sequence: CASSQDSTSKNTGELFF. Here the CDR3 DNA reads TGCGCCAGCAGCCAAGATAGTACATCCAAGAACACCGGGGAGCTGTTTTTT.

The CDR3 reads CASSYSKDRYQPQHF. CDR3 nucleotides: TGTGCCAGCAGTTACTCGAAGGACAGATATCAGCCCCAGCATTTT. The rearrangement links TRBV6-6 to TRBJ1-5; D might be TRBD1 (6 bases). Per germline, CDR1 MNHNY and CDR2 SVGAGI (reference sequence). V was cut by 0 bases and J by 5 bases, with 11 bases left in between. The CDR3 totals 15 residues.

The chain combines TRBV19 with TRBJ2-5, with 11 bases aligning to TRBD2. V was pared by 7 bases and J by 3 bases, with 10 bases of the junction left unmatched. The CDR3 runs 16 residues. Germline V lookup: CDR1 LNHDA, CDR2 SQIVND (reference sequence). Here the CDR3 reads CASTEVLAGVEETQYF. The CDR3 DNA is TGTGCCAGTACCGAAGTACTAGCGGGAGTGGAAGAGACCCAGTACTTC.

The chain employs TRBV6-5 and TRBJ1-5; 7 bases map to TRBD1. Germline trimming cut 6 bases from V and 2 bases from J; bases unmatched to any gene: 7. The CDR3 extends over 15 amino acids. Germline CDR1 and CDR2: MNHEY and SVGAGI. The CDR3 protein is CASRTTGVGNQPQHF. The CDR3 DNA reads TGTGCCAGCAGAACCACAGGGGTGGGCAATCAGCCCCAGCATTTT.

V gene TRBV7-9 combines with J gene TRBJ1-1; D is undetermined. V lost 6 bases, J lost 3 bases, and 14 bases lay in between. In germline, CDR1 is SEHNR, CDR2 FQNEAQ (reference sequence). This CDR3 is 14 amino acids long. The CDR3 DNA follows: TGTGCCAGCAGTGAGACGCAGAGGGACACTGAAGCTTTCTTT. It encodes CASSETQRDTEAFF.

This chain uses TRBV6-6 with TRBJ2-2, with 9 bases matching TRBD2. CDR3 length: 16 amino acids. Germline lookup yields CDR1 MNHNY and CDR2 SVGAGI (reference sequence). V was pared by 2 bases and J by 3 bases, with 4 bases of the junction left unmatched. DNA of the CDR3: TGTGCCAGCAGTTACGGGTTAGCGGGAGACACCGGGGAGCTGTTTTTT. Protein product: CASSYGLAGDTGELFF.

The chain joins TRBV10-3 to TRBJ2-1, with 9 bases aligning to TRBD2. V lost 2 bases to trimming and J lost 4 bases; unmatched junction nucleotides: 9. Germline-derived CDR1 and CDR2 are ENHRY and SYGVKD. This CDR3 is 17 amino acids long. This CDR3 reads CAISEQSSGSTYNEQFF. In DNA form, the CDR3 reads TGTGCCATCAGTGAGCAGAGTAGCGGGAGTACTTACAATGAGCAGTTCTTC.

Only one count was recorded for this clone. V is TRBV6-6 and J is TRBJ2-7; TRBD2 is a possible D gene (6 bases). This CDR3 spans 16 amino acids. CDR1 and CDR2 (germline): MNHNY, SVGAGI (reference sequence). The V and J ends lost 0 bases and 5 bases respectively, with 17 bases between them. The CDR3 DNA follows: TGTGCCAGCAGTTACTCACCCGGGGAGGAGGGCAACGAGCAGTACTTC. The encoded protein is CASSYSPGEEGNEQYF.

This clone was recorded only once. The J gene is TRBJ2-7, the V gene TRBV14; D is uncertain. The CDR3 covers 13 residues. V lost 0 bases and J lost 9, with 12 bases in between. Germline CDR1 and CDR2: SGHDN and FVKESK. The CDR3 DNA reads TGTGCCAGCAGCCAAGATCAGGCAGGTGCGCAGTACTTC. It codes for CASSQDQAGAQYF.

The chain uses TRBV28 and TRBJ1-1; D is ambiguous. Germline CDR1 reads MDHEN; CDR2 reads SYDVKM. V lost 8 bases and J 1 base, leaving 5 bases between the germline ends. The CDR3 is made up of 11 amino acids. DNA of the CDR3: TGTGCCAGCCGAGGGAACACTGAAGCTTTCTTT. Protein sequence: CASRGNTEAFF.

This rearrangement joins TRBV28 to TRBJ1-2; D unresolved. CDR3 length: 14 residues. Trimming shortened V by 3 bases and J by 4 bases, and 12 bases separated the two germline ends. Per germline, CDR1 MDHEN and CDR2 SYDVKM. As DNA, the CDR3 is TGTGCCAGCAGTTTTAAGGGATTGGGCTATGGCTACACCTTC. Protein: CASSFKGLGYGYTF.

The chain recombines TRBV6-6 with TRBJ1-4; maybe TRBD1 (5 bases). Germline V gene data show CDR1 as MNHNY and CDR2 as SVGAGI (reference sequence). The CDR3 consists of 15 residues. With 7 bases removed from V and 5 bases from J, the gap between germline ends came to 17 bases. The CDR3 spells CASKRTLSSNEKLFF. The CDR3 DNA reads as TGTGCCAGCAAGAGGACACTTTCCTCGAATGAAAAACTGTTTTTT.

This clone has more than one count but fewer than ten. The CDR3 loop reads CAWSVWENTEAFF. The CDR3 nucleotides are TGTGCCTGGAGTGTATGGGAGAACACTGAAGCTTTCTTT. The chain carries TRBV30 and TRBJ1-1; D is uncertain. There are 13 residues in the CDR3. Germline loops: CDR1 GTSNPN, CDR2 SVGIG (reference sequence). Trimming removed 0 bases from V and 1 base from J, with 6 bases in between.

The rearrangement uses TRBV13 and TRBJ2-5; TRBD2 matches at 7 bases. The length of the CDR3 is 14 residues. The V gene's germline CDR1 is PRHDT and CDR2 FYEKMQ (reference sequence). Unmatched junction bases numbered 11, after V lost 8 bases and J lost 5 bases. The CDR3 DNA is TGTGCCAGCGGACTTGCGGGGGTCGGGGAGACCCAGTACTTC. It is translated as CASGLAGVGETQYF.

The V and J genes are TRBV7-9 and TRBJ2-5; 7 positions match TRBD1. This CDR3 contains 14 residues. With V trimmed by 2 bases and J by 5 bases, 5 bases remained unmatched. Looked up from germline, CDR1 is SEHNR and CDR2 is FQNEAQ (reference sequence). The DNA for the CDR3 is TGTGCCAGCAGCTTATCGGTCAGGGGGGAGACCCAGTACTTC. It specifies CASSLSVRGETQYF. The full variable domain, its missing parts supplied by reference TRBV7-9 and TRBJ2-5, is DTGVSQNPRHKITKRGQNVTFRCDPISEHNRLYWYRQTLGQGPEFLTYFQNEAQLEKSRLLSDRFSAERPKGSFSTLEIQRTEQGDSAMYLCASSLSVRGETQYFGPGTRLLVL.

The CDR3 sequence: CASSPEMGASTEAFF. CDR3 DNA sequence: TGTGCCAGCAGTCCGGAGATGGGGGCTTCGACTGAAGCTTTCTTT. The genes are TRBV28 and TRBJ1-1; D possibly corresponds to TRBD1 (6 bases). The CDR3 extends over 15 amino acids. The ends were cut back, 5 bases at V and 5 bases at J, with 18 bases in the middle. Germline-derived CDR1 and CDR2 are MDHEN and SYDVKM.

The CDR3 is CASSVPGLAGDEQYF. The CDR3 nucleotides read TGTGCCAGTAGTGTACCGGGACTAGCGGGAGACGAGCAGTACTTC. The chain carries TRBV19 and TRBJ2-7, with 14 bases fitting TRBD2. V lost 5 bases, J lost 5 bases, and 5 bases stayed unmatched. Per germline, CDR1 LNHDA and CDR2 SQIVND (reference sequence). This CDR3 is built from 15 residues.

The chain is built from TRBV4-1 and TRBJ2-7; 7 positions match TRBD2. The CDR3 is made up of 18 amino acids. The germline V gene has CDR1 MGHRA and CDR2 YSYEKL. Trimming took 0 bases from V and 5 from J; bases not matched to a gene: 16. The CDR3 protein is CASSQDSPEGLGRHEQYF. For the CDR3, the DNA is TGCGCCAGCAGCCAAGATTCCCCCGAAGGACTAGGTCGCCACGAGCAGTACTTC.

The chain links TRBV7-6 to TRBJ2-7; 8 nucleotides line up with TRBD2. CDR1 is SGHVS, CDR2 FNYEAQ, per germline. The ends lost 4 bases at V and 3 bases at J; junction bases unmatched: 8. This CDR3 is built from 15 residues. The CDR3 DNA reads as TGTGCCAGCAGCTCCGGGGGGGAGCCCAACTACGAGCAGTACTTC. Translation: CASSSGGEPNYEQYF.